One sample yielded the 9 T cell receptor beta chains listed below, sequenced in a study of T cells in Graves' hyperthyroidism and ophthalmopathy. Authors of the study amplified TCR beta CDR3 regions from RNA transcripts. First-round RT-PCR with HTBI primers amplified the TCR CDR3 region. TCRdb processed the multiplex PCR reads anew with MiXCR; each CDR3 protein has one entry. The sample has approximately 600,000 distinct CDR3 sequences, roughly 15% seen once. Sample: blood. The origin of the receptors is a woman in her forties with Graves' ophthalmopathy.

This clonotype was counted only a few times. The V gene is TRBV5-1, the J gene TRBJ2-2; D is possibly TRBD1 (5 bases). There are 13 residues in the CDR3. From germline, CDR1 is SGHRS and CDR2 YFSETQ. Trimming pared 5 bases from V and 8 bases from J, leaving 13 bases between. The CDR3 reads CASRQDPRGELFF. The CDR3 DNA reads TGCGCCAGCAGACAGGACCCACGGGGGGAGCTGTTTTTT.

This clonotype turned up a few times. This rearrangement joins TRBV27 to TRBJ2-5; TRBD1 aligns across 7 bases. Germline-derived CDR1 and CDR2 are MNHEY and SMNVEV (reference sequence). The J segment lost 3 bases and the V segment lost 3 bases, leaving 7 bases of the junction unmatched. The length of the CDR3 is 15 residues. The CDR3 protein is CASSFDRGREETQYF. In nucleotides, the CDR3 is TGTGCCAGCAGTTTCGATAGGGGGCGCGAAGAGACCCAGTACTTC.

The genes are TRBV27 and TRBJ2-3; no clear D gene. The CDR3 contains 14 residues. The germline CDR1 and CDR2 sequences are MNHEY and SMNVEV (reference sequence). Trimming removed 5 bases at V and 4 bases at J, with 13 bases between. For the CDR3, the DNA is TGTGCCAGCAGTCGTCATATCGTGGCAGATACGCAGTATTTT. Protein: CASSRHIVADTQYF.

Only a few counts were recorded for this clonotype. This CDR3 is CATSRPSTGEATQYF. The CDR3 DNA follows: TGTGCCACCAGCAGACCTTCGACAGGGGAGGCTACCCAGTACTTC. V usage is TRBV15 and J usage is TRBJ2-5; 8 bases align to TRBD1. The CDR3 extends over 15 amino acids. CDR1 is LNHNV, CDR2 YYDKDF, per germline (reference sequence). The V segment lost 2 bases and the J segment 8 bases; nucleotides outside the gene matches: 10. Complete variable domain (other parts from reference TRBV15 and TRBJ2-5): DAMVIQNPRYQVTQFGKPVTLSCSQTLNHNVMYWYQQKSSQAPKLLFHYYDKDFNNEADTPDNFQSRRPNTSFCFLDIRSPGLGDTAMYLCATSRPSTGEATQYFGPGTRLLVL.

This clonotype was observed many times. The chain employs TRBV19 and TRBJ1-3; D possibly corresponds to TRBD1 (6 bases). Germline V lookup: CDR1 LNHDA, CDR2 SQIVND (reference sequence). V lost 7 bases to trimming and J lost 0 bases, with 10 bases between them. This CDR3 spans 14 amino acids. CDR3 sequence (DNA): TGTGCCAGTATGGACAGATTCTCTGGAAACACCATATATTTT. Residues: CASMDRFSGNTIYF.

This clonotype was seen repeatedly, ten times or more. This chain links TRBV27 with TRBJ1-1, with D unresolved. The ends were cut back, 2 bases at V and 4 bases at J, with 14 bases in the middle. Germline V gene data show CDR1 as MNHEY and CDR2 as SMNVEV (reference sequence). The CDR3 is made up of 15 amino acids. The CDR3 is CASSLDLDVSTEAFF. CDR3 nucleotide sequence: TGTGCCAGCAGTTTAGACTTGGACGTCTCCACTGAAGCTTTCTTT.

This clonotype has ten or more counts. The chain links TRBV19 to TRBJ1-1; D unclear. Trimming shortened V by 7 bases and J by 1 base, and 13 bases separated the two germline ends. The germline V gene has CDR1 LNHDA and CDR2 SQIVND (reference sequence). The CDR3 runs 14 residues. As DNA, the CDR3 is TGTGCCAGTACCCGCGAGTTGGAGAACACTGAAGCTTTCTTT. Translating gives CASTRELENTEAFF. The whole variable domain, filled in from reference TRBV19 and TRBJ1-1, reads DGGITQSPKYLFRKEGQNVTLSCEQNLNHDAMYWYRQDPGQGLRLIYYSQIVNDFQKGDIAEGYSVSREKKESFPLTVTSAQKNPTAFYLCASTRELENTEAFFGQGTRLTVV.

This clonotype occurred many times. V is TRBV28 and J is TRBJ2-2, with D tentatively TRBD1 or TRBD2 (6 bases each). The CDR3 totals 14 residues. V was clipped by 7 bases and J by 7 bases, with 16 bases between them. Germline V gives CDR1 MDHEN, CDR2 SYDVKM. The CDR3 coding sequence is TGTGCCAGCAAAGGAGGGGGATGGAACGGGGAGCTGTTTTTT. This gives the protein CASKGGGWNGELFF. Filled out from reference TRBV28 and TRBJ2-2, the complete variable domain reads DVKVTQSSRYLVKRTGEKVFLECVQDMDHENMFWYRQDPGLGLRLIYFSYDVKMKEKGDIPEGYSVSREKKERFSLILESASTNQTSMYLCASKGGGWNGELFFGEGSRLTVL.

In its sample, this clonotype was seen many times. The chain employs TRBV5-1 and TRBJ1-2, with 10 positions matching TRBD1. Germline trimming cut 2 bases from V and 7 bases from J; bases unmatched to any gene: 8. Looked up from germline, CDR1 is SGHRS and CDR2 is YFSETQ. The CDR3 totals 15 residues. The DNA for the CDR3 is TGCGCCAGCAGCTTTTCCGGGACAGGGGATGGTGGCTACACCTTC. Amino acid sequence: CASSFSGTGDGGYTF.